The 29 T cell receptor beta chains presented below share a single source sample, sequenced in a study of blood T cell repertoires in COVID-19. Using immunoSEQ multiplex PCR, the repertoire was profiled, and TCRdb retains in-frame clones only, with some absent. Among about 80,000 clones listed, about 83% were seen once. The sequenced sample was peripheral blood. The source of these receptors is a human donor in a cohort sampled during active COVID-19.

This clone was counted a single time. This chain connects TRBV7-3 to TRBJ2-1; TRBD1 might be the D (5 bases). Trimming took 1 base from V and 8 from J, leaving 9 bases between them. Germline V lookup: CDR1 SGHTA, CDR2 FQGTGA. CDR3 length: 13 amino acids. This CDR3 is CASSLIGVDEQFF. CDR3 nucleotide sequence: TGTGCCAGCAGCTTAATAGGGGTCGATGAGCAGTTCTTC.

The sample holds one count of this clone. The rearrangement links TRBV28 to TRBJ1-2, with 9 nucleotides matching TRBD1. The germline CDR1 and CDR2 sequences are MDHEN and SYDVKM. The length of the CDR3 is 15 residues. The junction had 11 bases not matched to a gene; V was cut back by 5 bases and J by 7 bases. In DNA, the CDR3 is TGTGCCAGCAGTCCATTAGGGGACAGGGTCTCTGGCTACACCTTC. As protein: CASSPLGDRVSGYTF.

V is TRBV25-1 and J is TRBJ1-4, with D possibly TRBD1 on 5 matching bases. Germline CDR1 and CDR2: MGHDK and SYGVNS. CDR3 length: 15 residues. V was pared by 5 bases and J by 7 bases, with 17 bases between. CDR3 nucleotide sequence: TGTGCCAGCAGTCCAGACCGGGGGGGGAGTGAAAAACTGTTTTTT. Encoded protein: CASSPDRGGSEKLFF.

In this sample, this clone turned up once. The chain links TRBV7-3 to TRBJ2-5, with D tentatively TRBD2 (7 bases). This CDR3 is 15 amino acids long. V lost 4 bases, J lost 4 bases, and 16 bases lay in between. Germline V gene lookup returns CDR1 SGHTA and CDR2 FQGTGA. The CDR3 here is CASSSGGRPLETQYF. Written as DNA, the CDR3 is TGTGCCAGCAGCTCCGGGGGGCGGCCGCTAGAGACCCAGTACTTC.

This clone was seen a handful of times. The chain joins TRBV6-5 to TRBJ2-7; 7 nucleotides match TRBD2. Germline CDR1 reads MNHEY; CDR2 reads SVGAGI. The CDR3 spans 15 residues. V dropped 5 bases and J dropped 6; count of bases not matched to a gene: 13. CDR3 sequence: CASSPVRAGVGEQYF. The CDR3 bases are TGTGCCAGCAGTCCCGTCAGGGCGGGAGTTGGCGAGCAGTACTTC.

The CDR3 loop is CASSEGHKGEKLFF. For the CDR3, the DNA is TGTGCCAGCAGTGAGGGACACAAAGGTGAAAAACTGTTTTTT. The chain joins TRBV6-2 or TRBV6-3 to TRBJ1-4; tentatively, D is TRBD1 (6 bases). V gave up 5 bases and J gave up 7 bases, with 14 bases separating them. This CDR3 is built from 14 residues. Germline V gene sequence: CDR1 MNHEY, CDR2 SVGEGT.

The chain recombines TRBV7-3 with TRBJ2-1; possibly TRBD1 for D (7 bases). V was shortened by 5 bases and J by 3 bases, with 14 bases between the two germline ends. Germline loops: CDR1 SGHTA, CDR2 FQGTGA. The CDR3 is 15 amino acids. Written as DNA, the CDR3 is TGTGCCAGCAGCCCCGGAGGGGGCTTCTACAATGAGCAGTTCTTC. Translating gives CASSPGGGFYNEQFF. Full variable domain (outside the CDR3, taken from reference TRBV7-3 and TRBJ2-1): GAGVSQTPSNKVTEKGKYVELRCDPISGHTALYWYRQSLGQGPEFLIYFQGTGAADDSGLPNDRFFAVRPEGSVSTLKIQRTERGDSAVYLCASSPGGGFYNEQFFGPGTRLTVL.

The genes are TRBV27 and TRBJ1-2, with 7 bases aligning to TRBD1. Germline V CDR1 and CDR2: MNHEY, SMNVEV (reference sequence). This CDR3 is built from 13 residues. The J segment lost 8 bases and the V segment lost 3 bases, leaving 6 bases of the junction unmatched. The CDR3 region has the DNA TGTGCCAGCAGTTTCGGAGGGGGCAGCGGCTACACCTTC. It translates to CASSFGGGSGYTF.

This rearrangement joins TRBV9 to TRBJ2-6; possible D gene TRBD1, 5 bases. This CDR3 spans 17 amino acids. The ends were cut back, 0 bases at V and 4 bases at J, with 14 bases in the middle. The germline V gene encodes CDR1 SGDLS and CDR2 YYNGEE. Here the CDR3 DNA reads TGTGCCAGCAGCGTAGGCGCAGGGTCATTAGGGGCCAACGTCCTGACTTTC. It codes for CASSVGAGSLGANVLTF.

V gene TRBV28 combines with J gene TRBJ1-6; D remains unclear. The germline gives CDR1 MDHEN, CDR2 SYDVKM. The V end was cut by 6 bases, the J end by 4 bases, with 13 bases between. CDR3 length: 15 residues. CDR3 sequence reads: CASSESRQYNSPLHF. In DNA, the CDR3 is TGTGCCAGCAGCGAATCCCGTCAGTATAATTCACCCCTCCACTTT.

This chain joins TRBV3-1 (or the pseudogene TRBV3-2) and TRBJ1-6; no firm D call. The CDR3 spans 15 residues. V was pared by 2 bases and J by 6 bases, with 11 bases between. The germline gives CDR1 LGHDT, CDR2 YNNKEL (reference sequence). CDR3 region: CASSQRGSGNSPLHF. CDR3 bases: TGTGCCAGCAGCCAACGCGGGTCCGGTAATTCACCCCTCCACTTT.

The rearrangement joins TRBV3-1 (or the pseudogene TRBV3-2) to TRBJ1-2; no reliable D call. CDR3 length equals 14 residues. Trimming took off 4 bases at V and 5 bases at J, with 14 bases between the two ends. Per the germline V gene, CDR1 is LGHDT and CDR2 is YNNKEL (reference sequence). The CDR3 DNA sequence: TGTGCCAGCAGCCCCGGGAGGGCTAGGTATGGCTACACCTTC. Amino acid sequence: CASSPGRARYGYTF.

The CDR3, as DNA: TGTGCCAGCAGCTTAACCTTCGGACTAGCGGGGGCCCTGCTGTTTTTT. Translation: CASSLTFGLAGALLFF. The chain has TRBV7-3 and TRBJ2-2; TRBD2 matches at 13 bases. The CDR3 contains 16 residues. Germline loops: CDR1 SGHTA, CDR2 FQGTGA. Trimming removed 0 bases from V and 13 bases from J; junction bases left unmatched: 8.

The chain carries TRBV3-1 (or the pseudogene TRBV3-2) and TRBJ2-2, with 11 bases lining up with TRBD2. V gave up 2 bases and J gave up 6 bases; unmatched junction bases: 5. The CDR3 runs to 16 residues. CDR1 is LGHDT and CDR2 is YNNKEL in the germline V gene (reference sequence). CDR3 DNA: TGTGCCAGCAGCCAACTAGCGGGAGGTCGGGCCGGGGAGCTGTTTTTT. Its translation: CASSQLAGGRAGELFF.

This clone has just a few counts. The rearrangement joins TRBV20-1 to TRBJ2-6; D gene ambiguous. V was pared by 3 bases and J by 0 bases, with 3 bases between. This CDR3 has 13 residues. Germline lookup yields CDR1 DFQATT and CDR2 SNEGSKA (reference sequence). This CDR3 is CSASHSGANVLTF. The CDR3 nucleotides read TGCAGTGCTAGTCACTCTGGGGCCAACGTCCTGACTTTC.

The chain carries TRBV15 and TRBJ2-5; 8 bases line up with TRBD1. V lost 6 bases and J lost 5; bases outside the gene matches: 8. Germline V gives CDR1 LNHNV, CDR2 YYDKDF (reference sequence). The CDR3 totals 14 residues. DNA of the CDR3: TGTGCCACCAGAGACAGGGGCGCCAGGGAGACCCAGTACTTC. It translates to CATRDRGARETQYF.

This clone appeared once. The J gene is TRBJ2-5, the V gene TRBV28; TRBD2 matches at 8 bases. The CDR3 contains 15 residues. The germline V gene has CDR1 MDHEN and CDR2 SYDVKM. Germline trimming cut 8 bases from V and 7 bases from J; bases unmatched to any gene: 15. The CDR3 here is CASCDRSGTRGTQYF. The DNA of the CDR3 is TGTGCCAGCTGTGATAGATCCGGGACTAGAGGGACCCAGTACTTC. The full variable domain, rest sourced from reference TRBV28 and TRBJ2-5, is DVKVTQSSRYLVKRTGEKVFLECVQDMDHENMFWYRQDPGLGLRLIYFSYDVKMKEKGDIPEGYSVSREKKERFSLILESASTNQTSMYLCASCDRSGTRGTQYFGPGTRLLVL.

This clone has a handful of counts. V is TRBV5-1 and J is TRBJ2-5, with D tentatively TRBD1 (5 bases). The CDR3 extends over 15 amino acids. The V gene lost 4 bases and the J gene lost 6 bases, with 19 bases spanning the gap. Looked up from germline, CDR1 is SGHRS and CDR2 is YFSETQ. The CDR3 sequence: CASSLGPAGPKTQYF. CDR3 nucleotides: TGCGCCAGCAGCCTGGGCCCGGCAGGGCCGAAGACCCAGTACTTC.

V gene TRBV12-3 or TRBV12-4 combines with J gene TRBJ2-1; possible D gene TRBD2, 6 bases. Trimming stripped 2 bases from V and 11 bases from J, with 10 bases between. This CDR3 is 12 amino acids long. CDR3 DNA: TGTGCCAGCAGTTTAAAGGCGGGGAAGCAGTTCTTC. Amino acid sequence: CASSLKAGKQFF.

CDR3 protein: CASSSGTGGFEQYF. The CDR3 DNA sequence: TGTGCCAGCAGCTCCGGGACAGGGGGCTTCGAGCAGTACTTC. This chain joins TRBV14 and TRBJ2-7, with 12 bases fitting TRBD1. The CDR3 is made up of 14 amino acids. Germline V gene data show CDR1 as SGHDN and CDR2 as FVKESK. The J segment lost 6 bases and the V segment lost 5 bases, leaving 5 bases of the junction unmatched.

V and J are TRBV11-3 and TRBJ2-5; 7 bases align to TRBD1. V trimming: 1 base; J trimming: 5 bases; junction bases outside the gene matches: 7. Germline CDR1 SGHNT, CDR2 YENEEA. The CDR3 runs to 15 residues. CDR3 amino acids: CASSLGVQGEETQYF. In DNA form, the CDR3 reads TGTGCCAGCAGCTTAGGGGTGCAGGGGGAGGAGACCCAGTACTTC.

The CDR3 DNA is TGTGCCAGCAGCTTCAACAGGGGCTACGAGCAGTACTTC. Encoded protein: CASSFNRGYEQYF. This chain links TRBV7-6 with TRBJ2-7, with TRBD1 identical over 7 bases. CDR1 and CDR2 (germline): SGHVS, FNYEAQ. CDR3 length equals 13 residues. V was pared by 3 bases and J by 3 bases, with 2 bases of the junction left unmatched.

Here the CDR3 DNA reads TGCGCCAGCAGCTTGAGTCCCACGGGGTACAATGAGCAGTTCTTC. Its protein product is CASSLSPTGYNEQFF. The chain carries TRBV5-1 and TRBJ2-1; possibly TRBD2 for D (5 bases). Germline V CDR1 and CDR2: SGHRS, YFSETQ. The V end was cut by 1 base, the J end by 4 bases, with 12 bases between. The CDR3 is made up of 15 amino acids.

The genes are TRBV5-5 and TRBJ2-3, with 9 bases that match TRBD2. The CDR3 has 15 amino acids. V lost 2 bases to trimming and J lost 3 bases; unmatched junction nucleotides: 4. CDR1 and CDR2 (germline): SGHKS, YYEKEE (reference sequence). CDR3 in amino acids: CASSFEAGGTDTQYF. The CDR3 DNA follows: TGTGCCAGCAGCTTCGAAGCGGGGGGAACAGATACGCAGTATTTT.

The rearrangement links TRBV7-2 to TRBJ1-3; 7 nucleotides agree with TRBD1. Germline loops: CDR1 SGHTA, CDR2 FQGNSA. This CDR3 contains 16 residues. J gave up 2 bases and V 5 bases, and 9 bases lay outside the gene matches. CDR3 DNA: TGTGCCAGCAGCCCAAGACAGGGAATTACTGGAAACACCATATATTTT. It encodes CASSPRQGITGNTIYF.

The rearrangement uses TRBV21-1 and TRBJ1-6; TRBD1, the table's D call, lacks a check against the DNA. TRBV21-1 constitutes a pseudogene. CDR3 length: 15 amino acids. The CDR3 region has the DNA TGTGCCAGCACCCAGGGGGCAGCTAGTAATTCACCCCTCCACTTT. This gives the protein CASTQGAASNSPLHF.

The chain couples TRBV5-4 to TRBJ1-1, with TRBD1 as a possible D gene (5 bases). This CDR3 has 14 amino acids. Germline values: CDR1 SGHNT, CDR2 YYREEE (reference sequence). V was pared by 4 bases and J by 3 bases, with 13 bases between. DNA of the CDR3: TGTGCCAGCAGCGTCCGGGACTTCCACACTGAAGCTTTCTTT. It encodes CASSVRDFHTEAFF.

The chain carries TRBV10-3 and TRBJ1-3; TRBD1 agrees at 9 bases. With V trimmed by 6 bases and J by 0 bases, 6 bases remained unmatched. This CDR3 contains 16 residues. Germline CDR1 and CDR2: ENHRY and SYGVKD. The CDR3 DNA reads as TGTGCCATCAGCCCACAGGGGGCCATCTCTGGAAACACCATATATTTT. Translating it yields CAISPQGAISGNTIYF.

The J gene is TRBJ1-2, the V gene TRBV29-1, with D perhaps matching TRBD1 (6 bases). Germline CDR1 reads SQVTM; CDR2 reads ANQGSEA. The CDR3 contains 11 residues. V shed 6 bases and J shed 8 bases, with 13 bases lying between them. The CDR3 sequence is CSVQGYSGYTF. In DNA, the CDR3 is TGCAGCGTACAGGGTTATTCGGGCTACACCTTC.